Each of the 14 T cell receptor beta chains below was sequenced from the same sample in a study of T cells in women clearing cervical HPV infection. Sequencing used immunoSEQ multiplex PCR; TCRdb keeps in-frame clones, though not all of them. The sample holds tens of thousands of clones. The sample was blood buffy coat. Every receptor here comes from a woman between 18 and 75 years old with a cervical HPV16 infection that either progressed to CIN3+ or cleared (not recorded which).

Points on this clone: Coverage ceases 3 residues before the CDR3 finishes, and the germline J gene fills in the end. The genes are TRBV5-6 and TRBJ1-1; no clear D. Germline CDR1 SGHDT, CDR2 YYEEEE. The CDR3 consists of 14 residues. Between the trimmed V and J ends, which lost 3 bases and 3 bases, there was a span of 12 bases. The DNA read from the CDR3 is TGTGCCAGCAGCTGGGCGGGGTCGTACACTGAA. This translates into CASSWAGSYTE. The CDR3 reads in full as CASSWAGSYTEAFF.

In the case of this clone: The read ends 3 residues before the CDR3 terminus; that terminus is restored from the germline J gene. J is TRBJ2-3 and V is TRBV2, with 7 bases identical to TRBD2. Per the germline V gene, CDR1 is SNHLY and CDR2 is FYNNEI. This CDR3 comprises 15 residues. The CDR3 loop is CASSENQKGRETQYF. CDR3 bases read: TGTGCCAGCAGTGAAAATCAAAAGGGGAGGGAGACG. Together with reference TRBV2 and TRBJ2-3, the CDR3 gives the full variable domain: EPEVTQTPSHQVTQMGQEVILRCVPISNHLYFYWYRQILGQKVEFLVSFYNNEISEKSEIFDDQFSVERPDGSNFTLKIRSTKLEDSAMYFCASSENQKGRETQYFGPGTRLTVL.

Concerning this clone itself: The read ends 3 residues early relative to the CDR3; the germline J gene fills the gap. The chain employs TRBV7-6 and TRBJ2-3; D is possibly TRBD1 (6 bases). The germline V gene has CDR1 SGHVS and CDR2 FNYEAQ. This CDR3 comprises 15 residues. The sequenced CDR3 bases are TGTGCCAGCAGCGTTACTTGGGACAACCAAGAGACG. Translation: CASSVTWDNQET. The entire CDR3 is CASSVTWDNQETQYF.

The CDR3 loop is CAGQGARNSPLHF. The CDR3 DNA, read in part, is TGTGCCGGACAGGGGGCGCGAAATTCACCC. This chain connects TRBV2 to TRBJ1-6; 11 bases agree with TRBD1. The CDR3 goes on 3 residues after the read ends, and that part is filled in from the germline J gene. V dropped 11 bases and J dropped 7; count of bases not matched to a gene: 4. Germline lookup yields CDR1 SNHLY and CDR2 FYNNEI. This CDR3 region has 13 residues.

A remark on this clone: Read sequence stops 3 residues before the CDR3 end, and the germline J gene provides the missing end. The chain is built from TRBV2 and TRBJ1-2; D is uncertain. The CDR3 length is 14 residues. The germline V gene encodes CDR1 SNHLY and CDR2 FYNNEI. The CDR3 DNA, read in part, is TGTGCCAGCAGCCAGAGTCTCGGGGATACAGGC. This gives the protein CASSQSLGDTG. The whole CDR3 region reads CASSQSLGDTGYTF.

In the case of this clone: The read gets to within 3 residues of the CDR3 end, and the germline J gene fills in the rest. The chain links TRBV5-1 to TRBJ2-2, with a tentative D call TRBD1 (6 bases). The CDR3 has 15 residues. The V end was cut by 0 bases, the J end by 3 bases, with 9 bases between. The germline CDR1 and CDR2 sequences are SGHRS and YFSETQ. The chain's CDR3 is CASSLGGQDTGELFF. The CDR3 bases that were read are TGCGCCAGCAGCTTGGGGGGGCAGGACACCGGGGAG.

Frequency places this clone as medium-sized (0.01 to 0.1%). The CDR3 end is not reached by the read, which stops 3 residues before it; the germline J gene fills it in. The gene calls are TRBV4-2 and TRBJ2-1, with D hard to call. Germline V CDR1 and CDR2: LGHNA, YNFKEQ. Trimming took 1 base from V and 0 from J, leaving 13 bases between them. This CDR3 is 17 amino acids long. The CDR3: CASSQGLRALSYNEQFF. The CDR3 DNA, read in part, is TGTGCCAGCAGCCAAGGTTTGCGCGCTCTCTCCTACAATGAG.

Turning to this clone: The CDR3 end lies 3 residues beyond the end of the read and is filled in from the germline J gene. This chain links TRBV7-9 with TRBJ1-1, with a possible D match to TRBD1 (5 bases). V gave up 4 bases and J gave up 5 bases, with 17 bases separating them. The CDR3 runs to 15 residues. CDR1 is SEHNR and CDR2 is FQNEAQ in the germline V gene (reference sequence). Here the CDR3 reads CASSSPGGGRTEAFF. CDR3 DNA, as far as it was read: TGTGCCAGCAGCTCCCCTGGGGGGGGGAGAACTGAA.

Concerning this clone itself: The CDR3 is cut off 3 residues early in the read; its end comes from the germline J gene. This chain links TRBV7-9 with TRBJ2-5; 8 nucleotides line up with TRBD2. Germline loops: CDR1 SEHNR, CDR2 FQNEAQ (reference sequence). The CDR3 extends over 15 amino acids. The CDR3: CASSTSGASTDTQYF. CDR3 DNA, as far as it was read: TGTGCCAGCAGCACTAGCGGAGCTAGCACAGATACC.

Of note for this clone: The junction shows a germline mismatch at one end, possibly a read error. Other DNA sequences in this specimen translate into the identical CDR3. The CDR3 region is CASSLGAYGNTIYF. The sequenced part of the CDR3 DNA is TGTGCCAGCAGCTTGGGGGCCTACGGAAACACA. V usage is TRBV5-6 and J usage is TRBJ1-3; D gene unclear. Sequencing ends 3 residues short of the CDR3 end; the germline J gene provides the rest. Germline V CDR1 and CDR2: SGHDT, YYEEEE. CDR3 length equals 14 residues.

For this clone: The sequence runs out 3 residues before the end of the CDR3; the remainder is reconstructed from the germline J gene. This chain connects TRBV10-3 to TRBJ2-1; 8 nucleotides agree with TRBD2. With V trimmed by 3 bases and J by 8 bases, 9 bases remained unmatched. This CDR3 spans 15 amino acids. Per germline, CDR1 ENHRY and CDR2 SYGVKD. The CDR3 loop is CAISDQRRGGDEQFF. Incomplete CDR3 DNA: TGTGCCATCAGTGACCAACGCCGGGGGGGGGATGAG.

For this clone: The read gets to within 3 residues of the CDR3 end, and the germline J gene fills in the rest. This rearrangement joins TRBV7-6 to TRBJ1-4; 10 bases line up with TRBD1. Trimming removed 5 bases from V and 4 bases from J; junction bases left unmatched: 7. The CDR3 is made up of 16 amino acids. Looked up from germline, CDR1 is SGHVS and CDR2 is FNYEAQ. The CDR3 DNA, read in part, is TGTGCCAGCAGCAGGACAGGGGGACAGGGTAATGAAAAA. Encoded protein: CASSRTGGQGNEK. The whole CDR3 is CASSRTGGQGNEKLFF.

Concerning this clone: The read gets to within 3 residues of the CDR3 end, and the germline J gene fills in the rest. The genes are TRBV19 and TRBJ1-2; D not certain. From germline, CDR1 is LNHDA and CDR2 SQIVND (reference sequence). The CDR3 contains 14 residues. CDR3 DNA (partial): TGTGCCAGTAAGGTATCCGGGGAGGCAGATACC. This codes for CASKVSGEADT. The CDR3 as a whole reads CASKVSGEADTYTF.

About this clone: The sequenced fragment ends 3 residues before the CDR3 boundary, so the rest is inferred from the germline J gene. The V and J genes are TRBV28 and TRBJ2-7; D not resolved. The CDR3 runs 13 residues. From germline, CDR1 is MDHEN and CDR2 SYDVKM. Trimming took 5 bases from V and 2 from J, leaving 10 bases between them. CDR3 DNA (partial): TGTGCCAGCAGTCTCGCGTCCCCCTACGAG. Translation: CASSLASPYE. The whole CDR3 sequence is CASSLASPYEQYF.